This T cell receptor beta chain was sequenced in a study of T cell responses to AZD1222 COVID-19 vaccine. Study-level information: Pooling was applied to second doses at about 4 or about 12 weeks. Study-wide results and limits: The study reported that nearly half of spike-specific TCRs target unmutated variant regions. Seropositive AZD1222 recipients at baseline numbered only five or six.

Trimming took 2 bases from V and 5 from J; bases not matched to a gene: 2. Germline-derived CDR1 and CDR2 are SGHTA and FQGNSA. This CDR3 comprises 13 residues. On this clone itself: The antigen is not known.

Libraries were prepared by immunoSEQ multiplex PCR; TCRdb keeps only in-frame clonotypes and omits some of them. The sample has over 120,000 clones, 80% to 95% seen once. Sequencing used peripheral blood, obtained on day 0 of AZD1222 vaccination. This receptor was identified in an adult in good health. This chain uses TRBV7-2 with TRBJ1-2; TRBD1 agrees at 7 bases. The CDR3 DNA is TGTGCCAGCAGCTTAACACAGGGGTATGGCTACACCTTC. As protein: CASSLTQGYGYTF.